The 10 T cell receptor beta chains below come from one sample, sequenced in a study of regulatory T cells in long-lasting Graves disease. Through Arm-PCR of CDR3 regions and iRepertoire HTBI primers, TCR beta libraries were built. A single record per CDR3 protein comes from TCRdb applying MiXCR to the multiplex PCR reads. This table has 350,000 to 500,000 distinct CDR3 sequences, 12% to 15% appearing once. Regarding time point: newly diagnosed GD, antithyroid drugs for less than 3 months. Researchers made the TCR library from RNA that was extracted from PBMCs. These data are also associated with another study on T cells in Graves' hyperthyroidism and ophthalmopathy.

The sample in question was peripheral blood mononuclear cells (PBMCs), obtained at new diagnosis, from a patient treated with antithyroid drugs. These receptors all come from a woman aged 50 to 65 with Graves disease.

Turning to this clonotype: This could be a read error, since a much larger clone is one nucleotide away. This chain links TRBV5-8 with TRBJ2-5; 8 nucleotides agree with TRBD2. CDR3 length: 17 amino acids. J lost 5 bases, V lost 5 bases, and 17 bases had no gene match. CDR1 is SGHTS and CDR2 is YDEGEE in the germline V gene. Written as DNA, the CDR3 is TGTGCCAGCAGTGAAGCGCTTGCAGCGGGAGTTTTTGAGACCCAGTACTTC. Protein sequence: CASSEALAAGVFETQYF.

In the case of this clonotype: At one end the junction does not follow the germline gene, possibly because of a read error. This chain connects TRBV5-8 to TRBJ2-2; 7 bases line up with TRBD2. CDR1 SGHTS and CDR2 YDEGEE come from the germline V gene. The length of the CDR3 is 17 residues. The CDR3 here is CASSLRVAGEPRGELFF. For the CDR3, the DNA is TGCGCCAGCAGCTTGAGAGTCGCGGGGGAACCCCGGGGGGAGCTGTTTTTT. Filled out from reference TRBV5-8 and TRBJ2-2, the complete variable domain reads EAGVTQSPTHLIKTRGQQATLRCSPISGHTSVYWYQQALGLGLQFLLWYDEGEERNRGNFPPRFSGRQFPNYSSELNVNALELEDSALYLCASSLRVAGEPRGELFFGEGSRLTVL.

The chain employs TRBV5-1 and TRBJ2-7; 10 bases agree with TRBD1. Germline V gene lookup returns CDR1 SGHRS and CDR2 YFSETQ. V shed 0 bases and J 0 bases; nucleotides not matched to a gene: 6. The CDR3 consists of 17 residues. Here the CDR3 DNA reads TGCGCCAGCAGCTTGGTGGGGGGACAGGGGACCTCCTACGAGCAGTACTTC. Protein sequence: CASSLVGGQGTSYEQYF.

Details on this clonotype: Given a much more abundant clone one base away, this may be a read error. The chain uses TRBV9 and TRBJ1-3; 8 positions agree with TRBD1. The CDR3 spans 14 residues. Per germline, CDR1 SGDLS and CDR2 YYNGEE. The J segment lost 1 base and the V segment lost 4 bases, leaving 1 base of the junction unmatched. The CDR3 region has the DNA TGTGCCAGCAGCCGGACAGGGTCTGGAAACACCATATATTTT. It translates to CASSRTGSGNTIYF.

There are many counts of this clonotype. The rearrangement joins TRBV11-2 to TRBJ2-5, with 7 bases identical to TRBD2. The germline CDR1 and CDR2 sequences are SGHAT and FQNNGV. The CDR3 loop spans 16 amino acids. The J segment lost 5 bases and the V segment lost 4 bases, leaving 13 bases of the junction unmatched. This CDR3 is CASSSPSGMGRETQYF. The CDR3 DNA reads TGTGCCAGCAGCTCTCCGAGCGGGATGGGGAGGGAGACCCAGTACTTC.

This clonotype was recorded many times. The chain uses TRBV12-3 or TRBV12-4 and TRBJ2-2; no clear D gene. Trimming cost V 1 base and J 4 bases, with 16 bases left between them. This CDR3 has 17 residues. The CDR3 DNA sequence: TGTGCCAGCAGTTTAGTGGGGTTAGGGTTTGGCACCGGGGAGCTGTTTTTT. It yields the protein CASSLVGLGFGTGELFF.

This clonotype has ten or more counts. The V call is TRBV18, the J call TRBJ2-5, with TRBD1 matching over 9 bases. Germline V lookup: CDR1 KGHSH, CDR2 LQKENI. CDR3 size: 15 residues. Unmatched junction bases numbered 4, after V lost 4 bases and J lost 1 base. This chain's CDR3 is CASSQATGGQETQYF. The CDR3 DNA reads TGTGCCAGCTCACAAGCGACAGGGGGCCAAGAGACCCAGTACTTC.

This clonotype was counted at least ten times. The CDR3 protein is CASSQTSGSIYEQYF. CDR3 in DNA: TGTGCCAGCAGCCAAACTAGCGGGAGCATCTACGAGCAGTACTTC. This rearrangement joins TRBV3-1 to TRBJ2-7; 11 bases align to TRBD2. This CDR3 is 15 amino acids long. Germline CDR1 LGHDT, CDR2 YNNKEL (reference sequence). V lost 2 bases to trimming and J lost 3 bases; unmatched junction nucleotides: 3.

The V call is TRBV4-1, the J call TRBJ2-5; TRBD2 is a possible D gene (5 bases). This CDR3 region has 14 residues. V dropped 1 base and J dropped 5 bases, with 11 bases sitting between them. Germline V gene data show CDR1 as MGHRA and CDR2 as YSYEKL. This CDR3 is CASSQGGGGETQYF. The CDR3 DNA sequence: TGCGCCAGCAGCCAAGGAGGTGGCGGGGAGACCCAGTACTTC.

This clonotype was seen ten or more times. The gene calls are TRBV27 and TRBJ1-6; no firm D call. CDR3 length: 19 amino acids. Germline-derived CDR1 and CDR2 are MNHEY and SMNVEV (reference sequence). The V and J ends lost 5 bases and 9 bases respectively, with 29 bases between them. CDR3 sequence (DNA): TGTGCCAGCAGTCCGCTTTCCCCGGGAAGGACGGTTAGGATTTCACCCCTCCACTTT. Protein: CASSPLSPGRTVRISPLHF.